The 26 T cell receptor beta chains reported below all come from one sample, sequenced in a study of blood T cell repertoires in COVID-19. Measured with immunoSEQ multiplex PCR; TCRdb has only the in-frame clones, and not every one. Of about 100,000 clones in the sample, 75% to 95% are singletons; the top ten hold about 4%. Sequenced material: peripheral blood. The receptor set was obtained from a man aged 18 to 30 with acute or convalescent COVID-19.

This chain joins TRBV7-8 and TRBJ1-1; the D gene is possibly TRBD1 (5 bases). The length of the CDR3 is 14 residues. V lost 7 bases and J lost 4, with 16 bases in between. Germline values: CDR1 SGHVS, CDR2 FQNEAQ. The CDR3 DNA reads as TGTGCCAGCATCATAAGGGGAAGGGGCACTGAAGCTTTCTTT. Its translation is CASIIRGRGTEAFF.

The chain has TRBV18 and TRBJ2-2; 10 nucleotides align to TRBD2. Trimming removed 3 bases from V and 5 bases from J; junction bases left unmatched: 6. The CDR3 totals 16 residues. Germline CDR1 and CDR2: KGHSH and LQKENI. The CDR3 spells CASSPKSSGGTGELFF. DNA of the CDR3: TGTGCCAGCTCACCCAAGTCTAGCGGGGGAACCGGGGAGCTGTTTTTT.

The chain carries TRBV5-6 and TRBJ2-1; possibly TRBD1 for D (5 bases). This CDR3 has 16 residues. In germline, CDR1 is SGHDT, CDR2 YYEEEE. V was shortened by 2 bases and J by 6 bases, with 18 bases between the two germline ends. CDR3 DNA sequence: TGTGCCAGCAGCTTAGCCCGACAGCCACTCCTCAATGAGCAGTTCTTC. It translates to CASSLARQPLLNEQFF.

The V and J genes are TRBV13 and TRBJ2-3; D ambiguous. V shed 3 bases and J shed 0 bases, with 7 bases lying between them. Germline loops: CDR1 PRHDT, CDR2 FYEKMQ (reference sequence). There are 14 residues in the CDR3. The CDR3 DNA follows: TGTGCCAGCAGCTTGGCCGGGAGCACAGATACGCAGTATTTT. It is translated as CASSLAGSTDTQYF.

This chain links TRBV5-1 with TRBJ2-2, with no clear D. Germline V gene lookup returns CDR1 SGHRS and CDR2 YFSETQ. V was clipped by 2 bases and J by 0 bases, with 8 bases between them. This CDR3 comprises 15 residues. CDR3 sequence reads: CASSLPIANTGELFF. The CDR3 nucleotides are TGCGCCAGCAGCTTACCGATAGCGAACACCGGGGAGCTGTTTTTT. The whole variable domain, filled in from reference TRBV5-1 and TRBJ2-2, reads KAGVTQTPRYLIKTRGQQVTLSCSPISGHRSVSWYQQTPGQGLQFLFEYFSETQRNKGNFPGRFSGRQFSNSRSEMNVSTLELGDSALYLCASSLPIANTGELFFGEGSRLTVL.

The V and J genes are TRBV5-1 and TRBJ2-1; 12 nucleotides line up with TRBD1. The V segment lost 2 bases and the J segment 9 bases; nucleotides outside the gene matches: 12. Germline V gene data show CDR1 as SGHRS and CDR2 as YFSETQ. The CDR3 has 17 residues. The CDR3 loop is CASSFNPSGTGGGEQFF. The CDR3 DNA is TGCGCCAGCAGCTTCAATCCCTCCGGGACAGGGGGCGGTGAGCAGTTCTTC.

This chain links TRBV5-1 with TRBJ1-2; D is uncertain. Germline values: CDR1 SGHRS, CDR2 YFSETQ. The CDR3 totals 14 residues. With 4 bases removed from V and 4 bases from J, the gap between germline ends came to 14 bases. The chain's CDR3 is CASSPDGEGYGYTF. The CDR3 DNA follows: TGCGCCAGCAGCCCGGACGGGGAGGGCTATGGCTACACCTTC.

This rearrangement joins TRBV14 to TRBJ1-1; 7 bases align to TRBD1. V shed 4 bases, J shed 10 bases, and the junction held 12 bases outside the gene matches. Germline V gene data show CDR1 as SGHDN and CDR2 as FVKESK. The CDR3 has 14 amino acids. The CDR3 loop reads CASSPTRQGVIAFF. The CDR3 coding sequence is TGTGCCAGCAGCCCGACCAGACAGGGTGTAATAGCTTTCTTT.

The chain recombines TRBV12-3 or TRBV12-4 with TRBJ2-5; no clear D gene. The CDR3 contains 12 residues. V was pared by 6 bases and J by 4 bases, with 9 bases between. The CDR3 spells CASSHYGETQYF. As DNA, the CDR3 is TGTGCCAGCAGCCATTACGGAGAGACCCAGTACTTC.

Note on this clone: The same CDR3 can be traced to other DNA sequences in this sample. J is TRBJ1-2 and V is TRBV6-5, with TRBD1 identical over 7 bases. With 7 bases clipped from V and 2 bases from J, the junction kept 4 bases outside the gene matches. In germline, CDR1 is MNHEY, CDR2 SVGAGI. The CDR3 has 13 amino acids. CDR3 coding DNA: TGTGCCAGCACCGACAGGGAGAACTATGGCTACACCTTC. Translated, it gives CASTDRENYGYTF.

The chain uses TRBV6-5 and TRBJ1-4, with 7 bases aligning to TRBD1. The length of the CDR3 is 14 residues. Trimming at V came to 6 bases and at J to 6 bases, leaving 7 bases not matched to a gene. CDR1 and CDR2 from the germline V gene are MNHEY and SVGAGI. As DNA, the CDR3 is TGTGCCAGCAGAAGGGGGCTGAAGTATGAAAAACTGTTTTTT. Translated: CASRRGLKYEKLFF.

This clone has only one observation. Other DNA sequences in the same sample also yield this CDR3. This rearrangement joins TRBV9 to TRBJ1-3; D ambiguous. Germline values: CDR1 SGDLS, CDR2 YYNGEE. Trimming took 0 bases from V and 2 from J, leaving 9 bases between them. The CDR3 contains 15 residues. The CDR3 loop reads CASSVGSGTGNTIYF. CDR3 coding DNA: TGTGCCAGCAGCGTAGGCTCGGGAACTGGAAACACCATATATTTT.

J is TRBJ2-1 and V is TRBV9, with TRBD1 matching 10 bases. V was clipped by 0 bases and J by 7 bases; unmatched bases: 7. CDR3 length: 16 residues. Germline-derived CDR1 and CDR2 are SGDLS and YYNGEE. The CDR3 sequence is CASSVEGQGIPNEQFF. In DNA, the CDR3 is TGTGCCAGCAGCGTAGAGGGACAGGGGATTCCAAATGAGCAGTTCTTC.

The rearrangement uses TRBV9 and TRBJ2-3; 7 bases match TRBD2. V shed 4 bases, J shed 2 bases, and the junction held 13 bases outside the gene matches. Germline V gene sequence: CDR1 SGDLS, CDR2 YYNGEE. The CDR3 loop spans 17 amino acids. This chain's CDR3 is CASSTYSGGLITDTQYF. CDR3 nucleotide sequence: TGTGCCAGCAGCACCTACTCGGGGGGTCTTATCACAGATACGCAGTATTTT.

This chain joins TRBV19 and TRBJ2-5; 12 bases line up with TRBD1. Germline V gives CDR1 LNHDA, CDR2 SQIVND (reference sequence). The CDR3 runs to 13 residues. Unmatched junction bases numbered 5, after V lost 11 bases and J lost 4 bases. CDR3 sequence reads: CAGRDRGPETQYF. CDR3 nucleotides: TGTGCCGGAAGGGACAGGGGGCCAGAGACCCAGTACTTC.

The chain links TRBV27 to TRBJ1-6; 7 bases are a match to TRBD1. Germline CDR1 is MNHEY and CDR2 is SMNVEV (reference sequence). The V segment lost 6 bases and the J segment 8 bases; nucleotides outside the gene matches: 7. The CDR3 runs 14 residues. CDR3 in amino acids: CASRFDTGDSPLHF. The CDR3 region has the DNA TGTGCCAGCAGATTCGATACAGGGGATTCACCCCTCCACTTT.

The rearrangement uses TRBV18 and TRBJ2-7; TRBD2 agrees at 13 bases. Trimming removed 3 bases from V and 6 bases from J; junction bases left unmatched: 8. CDR1 and CDR2 (germline): KGHSH, LQKENI. The CDR3 sequence is 16 residues long. CDR3 bases: TGTGCCAGCTCACCGCTTGGACTAGCGGGAGAGGGCGAGCAGTACTTC. As protein: CASSPLGLAGEGEQYF.

The CDR3 bases are TGTGCCAGCAGTTATGGGGACAGGCAGAATGAAAAACTGTTTTTT. It is translated as CASSYGDRQNEKLFF. The V and J genes are TRBV6-5 and TRBJ1-4, with 8 bases that match TRBD1. The trim removed 3 bases at V and 5 bases at J, leaving 5 bases unmatched. Germline assignment: CDR1 MNHEY and CDR2 SVGAGI. This CDR3 has 15 residues.

The rearrangement uses TRBV27 and TRBJ2-7; TRBD1 aligns across 8 bases. After removal of 5 bases from V and 5 bases from J, the junction contained 5 bases not matched to a gene. Germline CDR1 and CDR2: MNHEY and SMNVEV (reference sequence). The CDR3 sequence is 13 residues long. For the CDR3, the DNA is TGTGCCAGCAGTAACAGGGGGGTTCACGAGCAGTACTTC. Translating gives CASSNRGVHEQYF.

The V and J genes are TRBV6-5 and TRBJ2-3; TRBD2 matches at 9 bases. V dropped 8 bases and J dropped 0; count of bases not matched to a gene: 6. Germline V gene data show CDR1 as MNHEY and CDR2 as SVGAGI. The length of the CDR3 is 15 residues. CDR3 coding DNA: TGTGCCAGCGGGTTAGCGGGAGCCAGCACAGATACGCAGTATTTT. Residues: CASGLAGASTDTQYF.

The chain employs TRBV7-7 and TRBJ2-3; D is perhaps TRBD1 (6 bases). CDR3 length: 16 residues. Looked up from germline, CDR1 is SSHAT and CDR2 is FNYEAQ (reference sequence). Trimming pared 8 bases from V and 3 bases from J, leaving 21 bases between. The CDR3 spells CASGAQGRGLTDTQYF. The CDR3 bases are TGTGCCAGCGGCGCACAGGGCCGAGGTCTTACAGATACGCAGTATTTT. The full variable domain, completed using reference TRBV7-7 and TRBJ2-3, is GAGVSQSPRYKVTKRGQDVTLRCDPISSHATLYWYQQALGQGPEFLTYFNYEAQPDKSGLPSDRFSAERPEGSISTLTIQRTEQRDSAMYRCASGAQGRGLTDTQYFGPGTRLTVL.

The V gene is TRBV6-5, the J gene TRBJ2-2; D unclear. Between the trimmed V and J ends, which lost 7 bases and 3 bases, there was a span of 15 bases. In germline, CDR1 is MNHEY, CDR2 SVGAGI. The CDR3 totals 15 residues. CDR3 nucleotide sequence: TGTGCCAGCACCGCCGCAGATTCTTACACCGGGGAGCTGTTTTTT. Translating gives CASTAADSYTGELFF.

V is TRBV2 and J is TRBJ2-2; D ambiguous. Deletions cut 6 bases from V and 1 base from J, with 12 bases between. Germline V lookup: CDR1 SNHLY, CDR2 FYNNEI. CDR3 size: 15 residues. The CDR3 bases are TGTGCCAGCAGGGTAGACAAGAGGAACACCGGGGAGCTGTTTTTT. This sequence encodes CASRVDKRNTGELFF.

The rearrangement joins TRBV27 to TRBJ2-3; D possibly corresponds to TRBD2 (5 bases). CDR1 MNHEY and CDR2 SMNVEV come from the germline V gene (reference sequence). The CDR3 spans 16 residues. V was pared by 3 bases and J by 2 bases, with 15 bases between. In DNA form, the CDR3 reads TGTGCCAGCAGTTTTATGGGAGCGGCCCTCACAGATACGCAGTATTTT. Translation gives CASSFMGAALTDTQYF.

This sequence joins TRBV9 and TRBJ1-2, with a possible D match to TRBD1 (5 bases). The CDR3 runs 13 residues. Germline loops: CDR1 SGDLS, CDR2 YYNGEE. V was shortened by 2 bases and J by 7 bases, with 12 bases between the two germline ends. The CDR3 DNA sequence: TGTGCCAGCAGCGTCGTGGGGGGTGGTGGCTACACCTTC. Translation gives CASSVVGGGGYTF.

The V call is TRBV7-9, the J call TRBJ1-6; TRBD1 aligns across 8 bases. Losses at the gene ends were 5 bases for V and 6 bases for J; bases not matched to a gene: 3. This CDR3 comprises 14 residues. Germline assignment: CDR1 SEHNR and CDR2 FQNEAQ (reference sequence). This CDR3 is CASSQGQVNSPLHF. The DNA of the CDR3 is TGTGCCAGCAGCCAGGGACAGGTTAATTCACCCCTCCACTTT.